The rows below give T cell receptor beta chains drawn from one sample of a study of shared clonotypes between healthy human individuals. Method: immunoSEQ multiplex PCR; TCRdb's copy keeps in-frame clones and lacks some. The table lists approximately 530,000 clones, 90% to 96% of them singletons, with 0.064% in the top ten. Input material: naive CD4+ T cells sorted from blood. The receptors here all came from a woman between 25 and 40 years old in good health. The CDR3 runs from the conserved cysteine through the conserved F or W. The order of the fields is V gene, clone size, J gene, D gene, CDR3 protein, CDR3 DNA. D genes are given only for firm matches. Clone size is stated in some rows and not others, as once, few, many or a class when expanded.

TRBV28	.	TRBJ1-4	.	CASSHGQFGEKLFF	TGTGCCAGCAGCCACGGACAGTTCGGGGAAAAACTGTTTTTT
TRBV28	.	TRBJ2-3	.	CASSPNPGPSTDTQYF	TGTGCCAGCAGCCCCAATCCTGGGCCTAGCACAGATACGCAGTATTTT
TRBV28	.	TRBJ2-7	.	CASSLIQSYEQYF	TGTGCCAGCAGTTTAATCCAGTCCTACGAGCAGTACTTC
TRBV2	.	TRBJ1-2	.	CASIGTLSNYGYTF	TGTGCCAGCATCGGGACACTCTCTAACTATGGCTACACCTTC
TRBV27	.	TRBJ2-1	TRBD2	CASSSFGQAGAYNEQFF	TGTGCCAGCAGTTCATTTGGGCAAGCGGGAGCCTACAATGAGCAGTTCTTC
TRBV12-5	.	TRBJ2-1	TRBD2	CASGSSGSNEQFF	TGTGCTAGTGGTTCTAGCGGGTCTAATGAGCAGTTCTTC
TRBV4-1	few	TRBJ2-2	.	CASSQDRGDGELFF	TGCGCCAGCAGCCAAGATAGGGGGGACGGGGAGCTGTTTTTT
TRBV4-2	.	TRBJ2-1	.	CASSQVPVYEQFF	TGTGCCAGCAGCCAAGTTCCCGTTTACGAGCAGTTCTTC
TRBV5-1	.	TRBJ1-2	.	CASSEDGGRYGYTF	TGCGCCAGCAGCGAGGACGGAGGACGCTATGGCTACACCTTC
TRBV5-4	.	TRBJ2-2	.	CASSLGHTNTGELFF	TGTGCCAGCAGCTTGGGACATACGAACACCGGGGAGCTGTTTTTT
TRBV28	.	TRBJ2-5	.	CASSVGETQYF	TGTGCCAGCAGCGTAGGGGAGACCCAGTACTTC
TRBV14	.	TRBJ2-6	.	CASSSVSGANVLTF	TGTGCCAGCAGCTCAGTTTCTGGGGCCAACGTCCTGACTTTC
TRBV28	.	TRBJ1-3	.	CASSPAGNTIYF	TGTGCCAGCAGCCCGGCTGGAAACACCATATATTTT
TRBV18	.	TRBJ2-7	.	CASSQGREQYF	TGTGCCAGCTCCCAGGGGCGTGAGCAGTACTTC
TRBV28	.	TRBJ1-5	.	CASSVRGRGNQPQHF	TGTGCCAGCAGCGTCAGAGGGCGAGGTAATCAGCCCCAGCATTTT
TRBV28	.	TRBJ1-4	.	CASSQGTRGATNEKLFF	TGTGCCAGCAGTCAAGGGACGAGAGGTGCAACTAATGAAAAACTGTTTTTT
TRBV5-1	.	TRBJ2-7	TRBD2	CASSLTSGSTRGQYF	TGCGCCAGCAGCTTGACTAGCGGGAGCACGAGGGGGCAGTACTTC
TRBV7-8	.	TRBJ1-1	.	CASRDRSGTEAFF	TGTGCCAGCAGAGACAGGTCTGGCACTGAAGCTTTCTTT
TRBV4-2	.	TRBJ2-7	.	CASSLGAGSYEQYF	TGTGCCAGCAGCCTCGGGGCGGGTTCCTACGAGCAGTACTTC
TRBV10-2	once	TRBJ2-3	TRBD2	CASSEREGRLGSSRTDTQYF	TGCGCCAGCAGTGAGCGGGAGGGCCGTCTCGGGAGTAGTCGCACAGATACGCAGTATTTT
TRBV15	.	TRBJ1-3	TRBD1	CATSRGGGQSGNTIYF	TGTGCCACCAGCAGAGGAGGGGGACAGTCTGGAAACACCATATATTTT
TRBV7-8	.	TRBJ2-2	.	CASSLQGNTGELFF	TGTGCCAGCAGCCTACAGGGTAACACCGGGGAGCTGTTTTTT
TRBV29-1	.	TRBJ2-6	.	CSVAGDPYSGANVLTF	TGCAGCGTTGCTGGGGACCCTTACTCTGGGGCCAACGTCCTGACTTTC
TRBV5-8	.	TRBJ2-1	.	CASSSTTTNEQFF	TGTGCCAGCAGTTCGACGACTACCAATGAGCAGTTCTTC
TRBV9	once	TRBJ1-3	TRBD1	CASTLTGDSGNTIYF	TGTGCCAGCACCCTTACAGGGGACTCTGGAAACACCATATATTTT
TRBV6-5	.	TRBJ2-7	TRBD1	CASSYKGQGTYEQYF	TGTGCCAGCAGTTACAAAGGACAGGGAACCTACGAGCAGTACTTC
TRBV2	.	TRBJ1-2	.	CASSENTYGYTF	TGTGCCAGCAGTGAAAACACCTATGGCTACACCTTC
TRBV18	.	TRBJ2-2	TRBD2	CASSPRLTGLAGGPPNTGELFF	TGTGCCAGCTCACCACGTCTCACGGGACTAGCGGGAGGCCCTCCGAACACCGGGGAGCTGTTTTTT
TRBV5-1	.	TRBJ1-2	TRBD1	CASSLRQGHGYTF	TGCGCCAGCAGCTTACGACAGGGGCATGGCTACACCTTC
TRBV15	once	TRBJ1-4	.	CATSRVGGEKLFF	TGTGCCACCAGCAGAGTCGGGGGGGAAAAACTGTTTTTT
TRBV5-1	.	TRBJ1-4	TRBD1	CASSPRIGTGSEKLFF	TGCGCCAGCAGCCCGCGGATAGGGACAGGGTCAGAAAAACTGTTTTTT
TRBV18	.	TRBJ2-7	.	CASSPRAAGGEQYF	TGTGCCAGCTCACCTCGGGCCGCTGGCGGCGAGCAGTACTTC
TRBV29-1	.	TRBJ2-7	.	CSARESSYEQYF	TGCAGCGCTCGGGAATCCTCCTACGAGCAGTACTTC
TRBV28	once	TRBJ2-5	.	CASSFSWAGVPVPLINQETQYF	TGTGCCAGCAGTTTCTCTTGGGCAGGGGTCCCCGTACCCTTAATTAACCAAGAGACCCAGTACTTC
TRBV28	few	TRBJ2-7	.	CASSSNYEQYF	TGTGCCAGCAGTTCGAACTACGAGCAGTACTTC
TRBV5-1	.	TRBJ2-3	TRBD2	CASSLGTRDLDTQYF	TGCGCCAGCAGCTTGGGGACTAGAGATTTGGATACGCAGTATTTT
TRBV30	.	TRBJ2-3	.	CAWKKTWRRTDTQYF	TGTGCCTGGAAAAAAACCTGGAGAAGGACAGATACGCAGTATTTT
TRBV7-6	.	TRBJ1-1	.	CASSLVTGPTEAFF	TGTGCCAGCAGCTTAGTGACAGGCCCCACTGAAGCTTTCTTT
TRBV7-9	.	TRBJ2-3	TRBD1	CASSLGETGNTDTQYF	TGTGCCAGCAGCTTGGGGGAGACAGGGAACACAGATACGCAGTATTTT
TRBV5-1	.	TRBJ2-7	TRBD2	CASSLTVPSGREEYF	TGCGCCAGCAGCTTGACCGTCCCTAGCGGGAGGGAAGAGTACTTC
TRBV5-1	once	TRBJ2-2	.	CASRLETSNTGELFF	TGCGCCAGCAGGCTGGAGACGTCGAACACCGGGGAGCTGTTTTTT
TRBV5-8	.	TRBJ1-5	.	CASIISRGRVSSNQPQHF	TGTGCCAGCATAATTTCCCGGGGCCGGGTATCGAGCAATCAGCCCCAGCATTTT
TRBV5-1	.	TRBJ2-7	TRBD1	CASSSDRGPYEQYF	TGCGCCAGCAGCTCGGACAGGGGCCCCTACGAGCAGTACTTC
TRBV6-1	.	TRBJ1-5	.	CASSESAGDQPQHF	TGTGCCAGCAGTGAATCGGCGGGGGATCAGCCCCAGCATTTT
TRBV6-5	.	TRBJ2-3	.	CASTSRALTDTQYF	TGTGCCAGCACAAGCCGTGCTCTCACAGATACGCAGTATTTT
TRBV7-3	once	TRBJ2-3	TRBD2	CASSRTSGVTDTQYF	TGTGCCAGCAGCAGGACTAGCGGAGTCACAGATACGCAGTATTTT
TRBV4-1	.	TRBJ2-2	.	CASSRTLNTGELFF	TGCGCCAGCAGTCGGACTTTGAACACCGGGGAGCTGTTTTTT
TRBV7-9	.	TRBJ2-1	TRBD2	CASSFFSGSVQFF	TGTGCCAGCAGCTTTTTTAGCGGGAGTGTGCAGTTCTTC
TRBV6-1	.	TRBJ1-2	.	CASSRDGVDSYGYTF	TGTGCCAGCAGTCGGGACGGAGTAGATAGTTATGGCTACACCTTC
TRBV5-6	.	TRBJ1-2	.	CASSFKKIRGYTF	TGTGCCAGCAGCTTTAAAAAGATTAGGGGCTACACCTTC
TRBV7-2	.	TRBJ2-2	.	CASSYRAPPNSGELFF	TGTGCCAGCAGCTACCGGGCTCCGCCCAACTCCGGGGAGCTGTTTTTT
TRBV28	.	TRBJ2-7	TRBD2	CASRSGTTSSYEQYF	TGTGCCAGCAGATCCGGGACTACGTCATCCTACGAGCAGTACTTC
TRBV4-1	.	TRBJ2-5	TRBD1	CASSHRLQDREETQYF	TGCGCCAGCAGCCACAGACTCCAGGACAGGGAGGAGACCCAGTACTTC
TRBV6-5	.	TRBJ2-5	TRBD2	CASRYSGRAGETQYF	TGTGCCAGCAGATATAGCGGGAGGGCCGGAGAGACCCAGTACTTC
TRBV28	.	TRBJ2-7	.	CASSLGRSHEQYF	TGTGCCAGCAGTTTGGGTAGATCCCACGAGCAGTACTTC
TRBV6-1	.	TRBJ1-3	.	CAIPSSGNTIYF	TGTGCCATTCCGAGCTCTGGAAACACCATATATTTT
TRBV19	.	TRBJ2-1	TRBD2	CASWDYDEQFF	TGTGCCAGCTGGGACTACGATGAGCAGTTCTTC
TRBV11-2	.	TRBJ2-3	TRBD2	CASSLELGLAGVVSDTQYF	TGTGCCAGCAGCTTAGAGTTGGGACTAGCGGGAGTAGTTTCAGATACGCAGTATTTT
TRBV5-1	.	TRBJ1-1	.	CASSLVGESTEAFF	TGCGCCAGCAGCTTGGTCGGGGAGAGCACTGAAGCTTTCTTT